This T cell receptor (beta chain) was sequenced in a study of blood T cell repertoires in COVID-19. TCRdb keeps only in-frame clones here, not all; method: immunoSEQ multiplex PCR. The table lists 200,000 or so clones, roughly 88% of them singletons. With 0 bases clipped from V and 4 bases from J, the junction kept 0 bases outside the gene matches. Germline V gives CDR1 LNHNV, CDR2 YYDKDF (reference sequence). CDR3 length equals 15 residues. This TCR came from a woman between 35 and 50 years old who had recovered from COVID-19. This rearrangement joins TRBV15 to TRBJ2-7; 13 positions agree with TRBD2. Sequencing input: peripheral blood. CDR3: CATSREGLAGYEQYF. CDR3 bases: TGTGCCACCAGCAGAGAGGGACTAGCGGGATACGAGCAGTACTTC.